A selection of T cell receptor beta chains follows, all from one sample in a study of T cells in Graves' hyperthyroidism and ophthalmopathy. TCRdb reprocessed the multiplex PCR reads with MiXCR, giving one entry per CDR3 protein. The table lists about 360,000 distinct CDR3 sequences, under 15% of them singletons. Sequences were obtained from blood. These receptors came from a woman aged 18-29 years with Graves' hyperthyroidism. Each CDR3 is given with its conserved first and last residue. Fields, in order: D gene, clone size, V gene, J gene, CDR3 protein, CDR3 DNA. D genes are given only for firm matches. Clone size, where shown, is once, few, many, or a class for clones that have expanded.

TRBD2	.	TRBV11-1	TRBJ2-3	CASSFGLAGGHADTQYF	TGTGCCAGCAGCTTCGGACTAGCGGGGGGGCACGCAGATACGCAGTATTTT
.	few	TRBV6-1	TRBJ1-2	CASTHRGQGSRSYTF	TGTGCCAGCACCCACCGGGGGCAGGGAAGTAGAAGCTACACCTTC
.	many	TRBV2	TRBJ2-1	CASSEAPGSVSYNEQFF	TGTGCCAGCAGTGAAGCCCCAGGGAGTGTGTCCTACAATGAGCAGTTCTTC
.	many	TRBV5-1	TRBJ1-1	CASSLTATMNTEAFF	TGCGCCAGCAGCTTAACGGCTACCATGAACACTGAAGCTTTCTTT
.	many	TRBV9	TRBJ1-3	CASSAGSAGNTIYF	TGTGCCAGCAGCGCGGGGTCGGCTGGAAACACCATATATTTT
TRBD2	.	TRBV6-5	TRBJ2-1	CASSYSRLADEQFF	TGTGCCAGCAGTTACTCGAGACTAGCAGATGAGCAGTTCTTC
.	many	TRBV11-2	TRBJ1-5	CASSLGAGNQPQHF	TGTGCCAGCAGCTTAGGGGCAGGGAATCAGCCCCAGCATTTT
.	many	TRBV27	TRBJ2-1	CASSKSGTINYNEQFF	TGTGCCAGCAGCAAATCCGGGACCATTAATTACAATGAGCAGTTCTTC
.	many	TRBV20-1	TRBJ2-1	CSARAASGSIGQFF	TGCAGTGCTAGAGCAGCTTCGGGCTCGATAGGACAGTTCTTC
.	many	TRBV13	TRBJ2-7	CASTIGPRAYEQYF	TGTGCCAGCACCATTGGGCCGAGGGCCTACGAGCAGTACTTC